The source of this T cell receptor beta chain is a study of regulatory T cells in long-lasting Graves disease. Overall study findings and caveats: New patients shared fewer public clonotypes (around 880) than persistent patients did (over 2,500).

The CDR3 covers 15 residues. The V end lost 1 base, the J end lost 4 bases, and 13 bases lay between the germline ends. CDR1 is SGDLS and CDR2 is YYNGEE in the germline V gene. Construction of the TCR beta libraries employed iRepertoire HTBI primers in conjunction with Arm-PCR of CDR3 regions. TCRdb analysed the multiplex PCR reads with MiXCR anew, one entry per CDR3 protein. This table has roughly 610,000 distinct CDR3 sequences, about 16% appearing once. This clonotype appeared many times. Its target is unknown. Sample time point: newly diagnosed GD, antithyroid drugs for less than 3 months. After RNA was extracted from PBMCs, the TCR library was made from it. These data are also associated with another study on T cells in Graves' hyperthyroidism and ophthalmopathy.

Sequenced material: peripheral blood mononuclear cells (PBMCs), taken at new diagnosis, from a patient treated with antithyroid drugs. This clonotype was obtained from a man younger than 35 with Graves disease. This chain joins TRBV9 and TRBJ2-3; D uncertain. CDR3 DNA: TGTGCCAGCAGCGTAAGAGGATACCCTGCAGATACGCAGTATTTT. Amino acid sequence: CASSVRGYPADTQYF. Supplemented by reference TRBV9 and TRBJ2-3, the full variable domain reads DSGVTQTPKHLITATGQRVTLRCSPRSGDLSVYWYQQSLDQGLQFLIQYYNGEERAKGNILERFSAQQFPDLHSELNLSSLELGDSALYFCASSVRGYPADTQYFGPGTRLTVL.